This section outlines one T cell receptor beta chain sequence together with its context. Its antigen remains unknown. Looked up from germline, CDR1 is SGHDN and CDR2 is FVKESK. Trimming at V came to 8 bases and at J to 6 bases, leaving 6 bases not matched to a gene. The CDR3 has 12 residues. The record originates from a study of T-cell memory formation after mild COVID-19. Overall study findings and caveats: Within pre-infection memory, some responding clones were found, suggesting cross-reactive memory joined.

Each CDR3 protein is one row after TCRdb ran MiXCR on the 5' RACE reads. The sample records under 150,000 distinct CDR3 sequences, about a fifth being singletons. This receptor was identified in a man aged 18-30 years who had mild COVID-19 (a few samples of this study predate the infection). Cell type and time point are not known. The chain has TRBV14 and TRBJ2-7; 8 bases are a match to TRBD2. Sequenced input: PBMCs or a T cell subset sorted from them (not recorded which). The CDR3: CASSGGVSEQYV. The CDR3 nucleotides read TGTGCCAGCTCCGGGGGGGTCTCCGAGCAGTACGTC.